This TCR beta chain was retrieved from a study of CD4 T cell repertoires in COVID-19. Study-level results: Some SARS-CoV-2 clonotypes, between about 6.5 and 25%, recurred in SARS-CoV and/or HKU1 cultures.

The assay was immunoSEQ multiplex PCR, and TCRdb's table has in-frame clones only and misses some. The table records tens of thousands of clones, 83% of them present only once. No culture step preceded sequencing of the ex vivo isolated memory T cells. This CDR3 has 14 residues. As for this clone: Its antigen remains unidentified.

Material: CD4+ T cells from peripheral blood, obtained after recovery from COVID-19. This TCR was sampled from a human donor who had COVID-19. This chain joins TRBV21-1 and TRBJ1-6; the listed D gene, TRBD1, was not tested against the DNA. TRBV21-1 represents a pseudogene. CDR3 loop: CASSMTGSNSPLHF. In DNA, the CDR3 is TGTGCCAGCAGCATGACAGGGTCTAATTCACCCCTCCACTTT.